Included here is one T cell receptor (beta chain) sequence, with context. Its antigen remains unknown. The data were taken from a study of shared clonotypes between healthy human individuals. Study-wide findings and caveats: A limitation of the genetic and exposure-history diversity represented arose from few donors. Naive subsets tended to show greater estimated richness than memory subsets.

Genomic DNA from each subset was divided evenly over several immunoSEQ plates. Clones were sequenced by immunoSEQ multiplex PCR, and TCRdb holds only the in-frame ones, with some missing. The sample includes 2,500,000 or so clones, approximately 93% seen only once; the top ten take roughly 0.36%. The source of this sequence is a man aged 18 to 30 in good health. Some clones in this sample may be carry-over from other donors' samples. The sample was naive CD4+ T cells from PBMCs. The subset here: CD45RA+ positively selected.

In DNA, the CDR3 is TGTGCCAGCAGCTGGGGGCGGTCTCGGACCCTTCAAGAGACCCAGTACTTC. Its translation is CASSWGRSRTLQETQYF. The chain carries TRBV11-2 and TRBJ2-5; a possible D gene is TRBD1 (6 bases). CDR1 is SGHAT, CDR2 FQNNGV, per germline. The germline V and J ends were trimmed by 4 bases and 2 bases, with 20 bases remaining between them. The CDR3 is 17 amino acids.